Below, one TCR beta chain is given with its context. These data originate in a study of T-cell memory formation after mild COVID-19. The V and J ends lost 5 bases and 7 bases, in that order; junction bases with no gene match: 13. The CDR3 consists of 16 residues. Germline CDR1 SEHNR, CDR2 FQNEAQ (reference sequence). One entry per CDR3 protein results from TCRdb running MiXCR on the 5' RACE reads. The table includes approximately 210,000 distinct CDR3 sequences, 15% to 20% detected once. The sequencing input was PBMCs or a T cell subset sorted from them (not recorded which). The chain joins TRBV7-9 to TRBJ2-7; TRBD1 matches 11 bases. The source of this sequence is an adult woman who had mild COVID-19 (a few samples of this study predate the infection). Cell type and time point are not known. The CDR3 loop is CASSRTTGTGGEEQYF. In DNA form, the CDR3 reads TGTGCCAGCAGCCGAACGACAGGGACAGGGGGGGAGGAGCAGTACTTC.